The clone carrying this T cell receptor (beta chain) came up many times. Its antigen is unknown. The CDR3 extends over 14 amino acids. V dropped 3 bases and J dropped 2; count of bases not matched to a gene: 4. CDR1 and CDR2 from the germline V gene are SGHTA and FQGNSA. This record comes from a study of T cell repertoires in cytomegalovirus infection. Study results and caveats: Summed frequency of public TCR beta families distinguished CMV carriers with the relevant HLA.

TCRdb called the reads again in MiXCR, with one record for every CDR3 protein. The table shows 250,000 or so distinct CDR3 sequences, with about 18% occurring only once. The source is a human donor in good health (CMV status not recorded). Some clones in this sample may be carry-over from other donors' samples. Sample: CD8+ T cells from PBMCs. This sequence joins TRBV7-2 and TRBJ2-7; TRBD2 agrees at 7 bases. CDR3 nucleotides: TGTGCCAGCAGCTTTACTAGCGTCCCCTACGAGCAGTACTTC. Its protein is CASSFTSVPYEQYF.